This entry lists 14 T cell receptor beta chains sequenced from one sample in a study of shared clonotypes between healthy human individuals. Profiled with immunoSEQ multiplex PCR; TCRdb holds only in-frame clones, not every one. The sample comprises 450,000 to 500,000 clones, less than 80% of which are singletons, and 10% to 15% rests with the top ten. The sequenced sample was PBMCs. The receptors come from a woman in her thirties or forties in good health. Some clones in this sample may be carry-over from other donors' samples.

This clone appeared once. The chain recombines TRBV28 with TRBJ2-3, with 10 positions matching TRBD2. The CDR3 covers 16 residues. J lost 0 bases, V lost 3 bases, and 3 bases had no gene match. CDR1 is MDHEN, CDR2 SYDVKM, per germline. CDR3 sequence reads: CASSFSGRASTDTQYF. DNA for the CDR3: TGTGCCAGCAGTTTCAGCGGGAGGGCGAGCACAGATACGCAGTATTTT.

The V gene is TRBV28, the J gene TRBJ2-1, with 9 bases lining up with TRBD2. Germline V gene lookup returns CDR1 MDHEN and CDR2 SYDVKM. The junction had 10 bases not matched to a gene; V was cut back by 6 bases and J by 7 bases. The CDR3 covers 15 residues. CDR3 DNA: TGTGCCAGCAGGGGGACGGGACTAGCTTTGAATGAGCAGTTCTTC. As protein: CASRGTGLALNEQFF.

V and J are TRBV7-2 and TRBJ2-3; D gene ambiguous. This CDR3 region has 14 residues. Germline lookup yields CDR1 SGHTA and CDR2 FQGNSA. The V and J ends lost 1 base and 0 bases respectively, with 5 bases between them. The CDR3 region has the DNA TGTGCCAGCAGCTTAGACTGGAGCACAGATACGCAGTATTTT. Its translation is CASSLDWSTDTQYF.

The V call is TRBV7-3, the J call TRBJ2-5; 9 nucleotides match TRBD2. Germline CDR1 is SGHTA and CDR2 is FQGTGA. Trimming took 5 bases from V and 5 from J; bases not matched to a gene: 6. The CDR3 is made up of 14 amino acids. CDR3 DNA: TGTGCCAGCAGCCCCGGGACTAGCTTTGAGACCCAGTACTTC. Its translation: CASSPGTSFETQYF.

The chain is built from TRBV7-9 and TRBJ2-1; D remains unclear. Germline loops: CDR1 SEHNR, CDR2 FQNEAQ (reference sequence). The CDR3 spans 14 residues. V was shortened by 1 base and J by 9 bases, with 13 bases between the two germline ends. CDR3 sequence reads: CASSLVTWVSEQFF. Here the CDR3 DNA reads TGTGCCAGCAGCTTAGTGACGTGGGTGAGTGAGCAGTTCTTC. Full variable domain (rest looked up from reference TRBV7-9 and TRBJ2-1): DTGVSQNPRHKITKRGQNVTFRCDPISEHNRLYWYRQTLGQGPEFLTYFQNEAQLEKSRLLSDRFSAERPKGSFSTLEIQRTEQGDSAMYLCASSLVTWVSEQFFGPGTRLTVL.

V gene TRBV10-3 combines with J gene TRBJ1-5; D gene uncertain. Trimming left V 6 bases short and J 0 bases short, with 3 bases between. This CDR3 region has 12 residues. Germline assignment: CDR1 ENHRY and CDR2 SYGVKD. CDR3 bases: TGTGCCATCAGCGGTAGCAATCAGCCCCAGCATTTT. Translating gives CAISGSNQPQHF.

The CDR3 region is CASNPGGSYGYTF. Written as DNA, the CDR3 is TGTGCCAGCAACCCAGGGGGTAGCTATGGCTACACCTTC. The genes are TRBV6-1 and TRBJ1-2, with 7 nucleotides matching TRBD1. Germline V gives CDR1 MNHNS, CDR2 SASEGT. The CDR3 runs 13 residues. Trimming removed 7 bases from V and 4 bases from J; junction bases left unmatched: 6.

This chain joins TRBV27 and TRBJ1-5, with 10 bases that match TRBD1. Per germline, CDR1 MNHEY and CDR2 SMNVEV (reference sequence). The junction had 9 bases not matched to a gene; V was cut back by 6 bases and J by 1 base. This CDR3 region has 17 residues. This chain's CDR3 is CASRSLGTGESNQPQHF. The CDR3 DNA is TGTGCCAGCAGGTCACTCGGGACAGGGGAAAGCAATCAGCCCCAGCATTTT.

This clone came up a few times. The chain links TRBV4-2 to TRBJ2-7; TRBD2 matches 12 bases. Germline V CDR1 and CDR2: LGHNA, YNFKEQ. V shed 0 bases and J 5 bases; nucleotides not matched to a gene: 5. The CDR3 has 16 residues. Written as DNA, the CDR3 is TGTGCCAGCAGCCAAGAGTTGCGGACTAGCGGGAACGAGCAGTACTTC. Translation gives CASSQELRTSGNEQYF.

The V and J genes are TRBV27 and TRBJ1-1; 8 nucleotides align to TRBD1. The V and J ends lost 5 bases and 2 bases, in that order; junction bases with no gene match: 4. CDR3 size: 14 residues. Looked up from germline, CDR1 is MNHEY and CDR2 is SMNVEV (reference sequence). The chain's CDR3 is CASSPDRVNTEAFF. The CDR3 DNA reads TGTGCCAGCAGTCCGGACAGGGTCAACACTGAAGCTTTCTTT.

The V call is TRBV5-1, the J call TRBJ1-1; D perhaps matches TRBD1 (6 bases). The CDR3 is 13 amino acids. The V end was cut by 7 bases, the J end by 3 bases, with 13 bases between. The germline CDR1 and CDR2 sequences are SGHRS and YFSETQ. The CDR3 sequence is CASSAAGDTEAFF. The CDR3 DNA sequence: TGCGCCAGCTCTGCGGCAGGGGACACTGAAGCTTTCTTT.

The genes are TRBV10-3 and TRBJ2-7, with 7 positions matching TRBD1. Germline assignment: CDR1 ENHRY and CDR2 SYGVKD. The CDR3 runs 13 residues. The trim removed 7 bases at V and 6 bases at J, leaving 9 bases unmatched. The CDR3, as DNA: TGTGCCATCAATTCCCTAGGGGGCCTCGAGCAGTACTTC. Translating it yields CAINSLGGLEQYF.

Concerning this clone: A much larger clone sits a single nucleotide away, making a read error possible. Lacking the conserved final phenylalanine or tryptophan, this CDR3 likely reflects a read error. The chain joins TRBV30 to TRBJ2-3; D unclear. Germline CDR1 is GTSNPN and CDR2 is SVGIG (reference sequence). This CDR3 spans 13 amino acids. CDR3 sequence (DNA): TGTGCCTGGAGTGTACTTAGTACAGACACGCAGTATTTG. Its translation is CAWSVLSTDTQYL.

This clone was observed once. The chain recombines TRBV5-1 with TRBJ1-1; 7 nucleotides agree with TRBD1. CDR1 is SGHRS, CDR2 YFSETQ, per germline. Unmatched junction bases numbered 3, after V lost 1 base and J lost 3 bases. There are 14 residues in the CDR3. CDR3 DNA: TGCGCCAGCAGCTTGTGGCAGGGGGACACTGAAGCTTTCTTT. Translating gives CASSLWQGDTEAFF.